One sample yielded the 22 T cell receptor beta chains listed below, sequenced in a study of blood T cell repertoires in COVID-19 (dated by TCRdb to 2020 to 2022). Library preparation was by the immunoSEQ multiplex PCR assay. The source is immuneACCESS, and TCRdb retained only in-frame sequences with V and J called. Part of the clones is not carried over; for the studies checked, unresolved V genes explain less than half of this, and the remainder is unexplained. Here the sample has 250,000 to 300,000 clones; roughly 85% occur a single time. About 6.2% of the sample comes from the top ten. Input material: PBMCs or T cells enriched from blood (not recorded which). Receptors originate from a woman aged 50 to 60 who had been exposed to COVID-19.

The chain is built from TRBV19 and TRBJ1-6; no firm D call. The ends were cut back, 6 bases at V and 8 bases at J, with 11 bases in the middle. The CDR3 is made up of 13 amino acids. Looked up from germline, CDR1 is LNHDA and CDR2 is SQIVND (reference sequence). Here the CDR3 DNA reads TGTGCCAGTAGCGAGGGCAGTTATTCACCCCTCCACTTT. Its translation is CASSEGSYSPLHF.

CDR3 coding DNA: TGTGCCAGCGCCTGCGGGCTGGAGGGGACCCTGCCCTACGAGCAGTACTTC. This translates into CASACGLEGTLPYEQYF. This chain joins TRBV5-6 and TRBJ2-7, with D perhaps matching TRBD2 (6 bases). The CDR3 loop spans 17 amino acids. V was shortened by 7 bases and J by 2 bases, with 25 bases between the two germline ends. Germline V CDR1 and CDR2: SGHDT, YYEEEE. Drawing the rest from reference TRBV5-6 and TRBJ2-7, the complete variable domain is DAGVTQSPTHLIKTRGQQVTLRCSPKSGHDTVSWYQQALGQGPQFIFQYYEEEERQRGNFPDRFSGHQFPNYSSELNVNALLLGDSALYLCASACGLEGTLPYEQYFGPGTRLTVT.

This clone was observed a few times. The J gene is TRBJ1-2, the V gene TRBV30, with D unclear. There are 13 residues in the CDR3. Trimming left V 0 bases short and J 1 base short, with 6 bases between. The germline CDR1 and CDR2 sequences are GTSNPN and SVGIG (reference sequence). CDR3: CAWSVNYNYGYTF. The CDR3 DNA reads TGTGCCTGGAGTGTAAATTATAACTATGGCTACACCTTC. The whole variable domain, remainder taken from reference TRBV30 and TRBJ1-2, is SQTIHQWPATLVQPVGSPLSLECTVEGTSNPNLYWYRQAAGRGLQLLFYSVGIGQISSEVPQNLSASRPQDRQFILSSKKLLLSDSGFYLCAWSVNYNYGYTFGSGTRLTVV.

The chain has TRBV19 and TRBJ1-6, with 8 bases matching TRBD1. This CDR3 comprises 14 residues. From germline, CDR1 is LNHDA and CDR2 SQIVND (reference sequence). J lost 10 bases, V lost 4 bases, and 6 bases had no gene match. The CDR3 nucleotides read TGTGCCAGTAGTACGGACAGGGAACGGTCACCCCTCCACTTT. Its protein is CASSTDRERSPLHF.

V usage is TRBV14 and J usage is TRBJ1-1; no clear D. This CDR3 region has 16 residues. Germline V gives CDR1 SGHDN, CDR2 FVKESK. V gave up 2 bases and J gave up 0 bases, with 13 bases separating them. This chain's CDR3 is CASSQFGGTLNTEAFF. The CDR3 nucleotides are TGTGCCAGCAGCCAATTCGGAGGCACATTGAACACTGAAGCTTTCTTT.

Written as DNA, the CDR3 is TGTGCCAGCAGCAAAAGGCTAGCATGGGAGACCCAGTACTTC. This translates into CASSKRLAWETQYF. The chain has TRBV21-1 and TRBJ2-5; whether TRBD2, the table's D call, matches the DNA was not checked. TRBV21-1 is described as a pseudogene. The CDR3 is made up of 14 amino acids.

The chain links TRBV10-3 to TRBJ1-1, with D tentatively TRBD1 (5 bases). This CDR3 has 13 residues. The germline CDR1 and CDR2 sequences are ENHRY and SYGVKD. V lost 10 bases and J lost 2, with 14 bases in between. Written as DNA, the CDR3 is TGTGCCACCGACTTGGGGCCAAACACTGAAGCTTTCTTT. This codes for CATDLGPNTEAFF.

CDR3 amino acids: CASTEAGYSSGNTIYF. CDR3 sequence (DNA): TGTGCCAGTACCGAGGCGGGATATTCCTCTGGAAACACCATATATTTT. The rearrangement joins TRBV19 to TRBJ1-3; D remains ambiguous. Germline V gives CDR1 LNHDA, CDR2 SQIVND (reference sequence). The CDR3 covers 16 residues. Trimming removed 7 bases at V and 0 bases at J, with 16 bases between.

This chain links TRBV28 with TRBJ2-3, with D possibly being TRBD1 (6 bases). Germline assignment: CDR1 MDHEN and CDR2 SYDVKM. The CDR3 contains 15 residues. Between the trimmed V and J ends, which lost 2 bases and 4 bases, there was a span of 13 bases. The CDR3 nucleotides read TGTGCCAGCAGTTTACATCCATACAGGGCAGATACGCAGTATTTT. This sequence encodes CASSLHPYRADTQYF.

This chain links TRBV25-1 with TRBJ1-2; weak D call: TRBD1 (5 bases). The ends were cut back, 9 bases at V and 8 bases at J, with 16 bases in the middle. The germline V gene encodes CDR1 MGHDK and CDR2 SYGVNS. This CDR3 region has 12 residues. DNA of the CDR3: TGTGCCAGTGCGGGGCCGAATGCAGGCTACACCTTC. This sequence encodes CASAGPNAGYTF.

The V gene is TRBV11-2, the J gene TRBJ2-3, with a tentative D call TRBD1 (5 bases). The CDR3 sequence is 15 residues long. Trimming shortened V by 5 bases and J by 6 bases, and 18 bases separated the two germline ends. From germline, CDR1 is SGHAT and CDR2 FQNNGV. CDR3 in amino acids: CASSRGQGGADTQYF. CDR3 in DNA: TGTGCCAGCAGCCGTGGGCAGGGCGGTGCGGATACGCAGTATTTT.

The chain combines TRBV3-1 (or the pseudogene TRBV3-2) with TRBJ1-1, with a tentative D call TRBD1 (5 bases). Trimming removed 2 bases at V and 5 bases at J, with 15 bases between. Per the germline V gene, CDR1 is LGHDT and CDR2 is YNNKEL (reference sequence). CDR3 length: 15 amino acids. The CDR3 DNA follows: TGTGCCAGCAGCCAAAGGAAAATTGCAGGGACTGAAGCTTTCTTT. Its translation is CASSQRKIAGTEAFF.

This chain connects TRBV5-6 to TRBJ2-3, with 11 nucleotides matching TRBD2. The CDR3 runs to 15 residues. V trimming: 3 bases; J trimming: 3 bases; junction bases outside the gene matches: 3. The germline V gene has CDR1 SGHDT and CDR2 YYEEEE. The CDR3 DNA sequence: TGTGCCAGCAGCTCCCCTAGCGGGGGGACAGATACGCAGTATTTT. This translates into CASSSPSGGTDTQYF.

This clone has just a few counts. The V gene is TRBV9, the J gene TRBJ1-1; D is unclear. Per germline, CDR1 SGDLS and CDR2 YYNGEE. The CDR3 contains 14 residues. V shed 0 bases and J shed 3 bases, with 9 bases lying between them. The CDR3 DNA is TGTGCCAGCAGCGTAGACGGAGACCACACTGAAGCTTTCTTT. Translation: CASSVDGDHTEAFF.

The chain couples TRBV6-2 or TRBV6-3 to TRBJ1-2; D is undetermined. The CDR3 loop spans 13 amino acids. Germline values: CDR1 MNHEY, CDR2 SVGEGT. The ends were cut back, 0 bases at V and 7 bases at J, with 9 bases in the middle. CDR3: CASSYSATFGYTF. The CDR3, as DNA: TGTGCCAGCAGTTACTCAGCCACGTTTGGCTACACCTTC.

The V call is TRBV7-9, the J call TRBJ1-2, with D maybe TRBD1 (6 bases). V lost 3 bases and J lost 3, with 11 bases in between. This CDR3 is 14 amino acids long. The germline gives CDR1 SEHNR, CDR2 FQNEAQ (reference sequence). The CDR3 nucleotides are TGTGCCAGCAGCTTTAGACAGGCGGACTATGGCTACACCTTC. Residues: CASSFRQADYGYTF.

CDR3 amino acids: CASSLTSGGAGVETQYF. The CDR3 DNA follows: TGTGCCAGCAGCCTGACTAGCGGGGGGGCAGGGGTGGAGACCCAGTACTTC. This sequence joins TRBV5-4 and TRBJ2-5; 14 nucleotides align to TRBD2. The junction had 10 bases not matched to a gene; V was cut back by 4 bases and J by 5 bases. The CDR3 extends over 17 amino acids. The germline V gene encodes CDR1 SGHNT and CDR2 YYREEE (reference sequence).

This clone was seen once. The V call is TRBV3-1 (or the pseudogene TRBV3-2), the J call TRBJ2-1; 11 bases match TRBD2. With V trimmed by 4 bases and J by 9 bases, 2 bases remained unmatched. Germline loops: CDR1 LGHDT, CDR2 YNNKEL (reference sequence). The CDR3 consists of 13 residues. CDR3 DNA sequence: TGTGCCAGCAGCCTTAGCGGGGGGGTTGAGCAGTTCTTC. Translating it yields CASSLSGGVEQFF.

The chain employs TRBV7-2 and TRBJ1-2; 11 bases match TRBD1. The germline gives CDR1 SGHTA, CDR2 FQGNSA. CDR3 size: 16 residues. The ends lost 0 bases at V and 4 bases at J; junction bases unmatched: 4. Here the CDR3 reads CASSLAGQGASYGYTF. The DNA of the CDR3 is TGTGCCAGCAGCTTAGCCGGACAGGGGGCTAGCTATGGCTACACCTTC.

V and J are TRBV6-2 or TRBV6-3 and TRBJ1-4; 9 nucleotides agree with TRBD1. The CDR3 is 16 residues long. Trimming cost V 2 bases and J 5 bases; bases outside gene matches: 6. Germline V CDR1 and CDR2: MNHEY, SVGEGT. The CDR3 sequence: CASSYGRGQGNEKLFF. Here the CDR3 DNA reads TGTGCCAGCAGTTACGGAAGGGGACAGGGAAATGAAAAACTGTTTTTT.

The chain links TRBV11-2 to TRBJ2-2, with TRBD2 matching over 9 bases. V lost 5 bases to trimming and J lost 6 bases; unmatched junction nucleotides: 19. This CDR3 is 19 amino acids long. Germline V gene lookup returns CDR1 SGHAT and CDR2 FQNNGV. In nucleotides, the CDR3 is TGTGCCAGCAGCCCACAGCACTGGCGGGGGGGCCTTCGCCCCGGGGAGCTGTTTTTT. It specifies CASSPQHWRGGLRPGELFF.

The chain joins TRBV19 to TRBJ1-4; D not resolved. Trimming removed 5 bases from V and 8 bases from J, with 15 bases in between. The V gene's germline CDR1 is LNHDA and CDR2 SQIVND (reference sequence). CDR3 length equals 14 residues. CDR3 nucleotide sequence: TGTGCCAGTAGTCCCCGTCCCGAGGGAGAAAAACTGTTTTTT. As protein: CASSPRPEGEKLFF.